The text below deals with one T cell receptor beta chain. This sample stems from a study of graft-versus-host responses after intestinal transplantation. The method was immunoSEQ multiplex PCR; TCRdb's version includes in-frame clones alone and lacks a portion of them. The data hold roughly 20,000 clones, with approximately 70% observed a single time. Tissue processing of the graft released intraepithelial and lamina propria lymphocytes from it. Trimming cost V 0 bases and J 2 bases, with 11 bases left between them. This CDR3 region has 15 residues. Germline CDR1 reads LGHNA; CDR2 reads YNFKEQ. This TCR was recovered from a human patient who received an intestinal transplant, so some T cells may come from the graft donor. The chain combines TRBV4-2 with TRBJ2-7; D is unclear. The sample was ileum tissue, taken 20 days after intestinal transplant. CDR3 sequence reads: CASSQEAWSTYEQYF. The CDR3 nucleotides read TGTGCCAGCAGCCAAGAAGCGTGGAGTACCTACGAGCAGTACTTC.